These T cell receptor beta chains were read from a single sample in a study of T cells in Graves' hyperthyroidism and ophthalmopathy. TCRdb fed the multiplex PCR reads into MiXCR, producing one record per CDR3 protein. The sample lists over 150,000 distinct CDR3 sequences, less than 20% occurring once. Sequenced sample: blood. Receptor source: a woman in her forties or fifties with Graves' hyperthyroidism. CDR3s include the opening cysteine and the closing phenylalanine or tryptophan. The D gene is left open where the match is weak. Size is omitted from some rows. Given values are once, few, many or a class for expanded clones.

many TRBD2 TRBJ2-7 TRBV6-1 CASTSGRAGIEQYF TGTGCCAGCACTAGCGGGAGGGCCGGGATCGAGCAGTACTTC
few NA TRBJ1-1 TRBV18 CASSPPAVMNTEAFF TGTGCCAGCTCACCACCGGCAGTTATGAACACTGAAGCTTTCTTT
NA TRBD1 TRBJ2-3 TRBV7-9 CASTDRGGDTQYF TGTGCCAGCACCGACAGGGGTGGGGATACGCAGTATTTT
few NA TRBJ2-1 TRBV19 CASSMSSYNEQFF TGTGCCAGTAGTATGTCCTCCTACAATGAGCAGTTCTTC
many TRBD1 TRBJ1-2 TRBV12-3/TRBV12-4 CASSFWIQDRPRGYTF TGTGCCAGCAGTTTTTGGATACAGGACAGGCCGCGGGGCTACACCTTC
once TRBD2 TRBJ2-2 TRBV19 CASSPSGRAPDAGELFF TGTGCCAGTAGCCCTAGCGGGAGGGCCCCGGACGCCGGGGAGCTGTTTTTT
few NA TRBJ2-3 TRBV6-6 CASSYTLKGTQYF TGTGCCAGCAGTTACACCCTTAAGGGTACGCAGTATTTT
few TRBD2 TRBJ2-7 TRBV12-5 CASGLSAGVEQYF TGTGCTAGTGGTTTGTCTGCGGGAGTCGAGCAGTACTTC
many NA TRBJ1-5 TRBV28 CASSSYNNQPQHF TGTGCCAGCAGTTCCTACAACAATCAGCCCCAGCATTTT
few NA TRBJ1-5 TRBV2 CASSENVGGSNQPQHF TGTGCCAGCAGTGAAAACGTGGGTGGGAGCAATCAGCCCCAGCATTTT
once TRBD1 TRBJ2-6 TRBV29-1 CSAGGSGANVLTF TGCAGCGCAGGGGGATCAGGGGCCAACGTCCTGACTTTC
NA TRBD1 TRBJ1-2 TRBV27 CASDPTGTGLSGYTF TGTGCCAGCGATCCTACCGGGACAGGGTTATCTGGCTACACCTTC
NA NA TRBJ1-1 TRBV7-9 CASSLPGGFTEALF TGCGCCAGCAGCTTGCCCGGGGGCTTCACTGAAGCTCTCTTT
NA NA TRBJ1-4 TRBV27 CASSRGGEKLFF TGTGCCAGCAGTCGGGGGGGTGAAAAACTGTTTTTT
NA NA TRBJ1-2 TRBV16 CAGSQQGENYGYTF TGTGCCGGCAGCCAACAGGGAGAGAACTATGGCTACACCTTC
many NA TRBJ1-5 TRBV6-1 CASRSQLSNQPQHF TGTGCCAGCAGATCCCAGCTGAGCAATCAGCCCCAGCATTTT
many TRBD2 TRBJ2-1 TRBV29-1 CSVEDYGRAYNEQFF TGCAGCGTTGAAGACTATGGGAGGGCCTACAATGAGCAGTTCTTC
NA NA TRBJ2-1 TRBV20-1 CSARDRDWYNEQFF TGCAGTGCTAGAGATCGGGACTGGTACAATGAGCAGTTCTTC
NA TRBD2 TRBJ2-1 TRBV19 CASSIIAGGPHEQFF TGTGCCAGTAGTATTATAGCGGGAGGGCCCCATGAGCAGTTCTTC
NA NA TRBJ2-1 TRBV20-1 CSARLVVYNEQFF TGCAGTGCTAGACTAGTAGTCTACAATGAGCAGTTCTTC
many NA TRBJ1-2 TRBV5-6 CASSLVSRVAGYTF TGTGCCAGCAGCTTGGTGTCCAGGGTGGCTGGCTACACCTTC
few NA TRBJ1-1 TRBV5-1 CASSLAQPSPEAFF TGCGCCAGCAGCTTGGCTCAGCCCTCTCCTGAAGCTTTCTTT
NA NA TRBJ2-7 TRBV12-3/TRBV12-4 CASSLGVSGGKQYF TGTGCCAGCAGTTTAGGGGTTAGCGGAGGCAAGCAGTACTTC